The entry that follows covers one T cell receptor (beta chain) sequence. This CDR3 region has 14 residues. Trimming shortened V by 0 bases and J by 12 bases, and 15 bases separated the two germline ends. From germline, CDR1 is SGHTA and CDR2 FQGNSA. The repertoire was sequenced with immunoSEQ multiplex PCR; TCRdb's copy has only in-frame clones and lacks some. The sample contains 45,000 to 65,000 clones, roughly nine tenths of which appear only once. Regarding time point: pre-reinfection, 55 to 20 weeks before reinfection detection. No in vitro expansion preceded TCR sequencing of the sorted cells. These data originate in a study of memory CD8 T cells in hepatitis C reinfection. The overall study: HCV reinfection: RNA-positive following two negative tests at least 60 days apart. Samples before reinfection came 55 to 20 weeks prior to detection.

The receptor was derived from a man aged 18 to 29 with hepatitis C virus infection. Sequenced input: naive CD8+ T cells sorted from blood. This chain joins TRBV7-2 and TRBJ2-1; tentative D call: TRBD2 (6 bases). CDR3 DNA sequence: TGTGCCAGCAGCTTAGCGGGGGGTTTGCACGGGCAGTTCTTC. It translates to CASSLAGGLHGQFF.